These 24 T cell receptor beta chains came from one sample sequenced in a study of patients and donors after allogeneic stem cell transplantation. A single record per CDR3 protein comes from TCRdb applying MiXCR to the RT-PCR reads. Of hundreds of thousands of distinct CDR3 sequences listed, approximately 16% were seen once; the top ten hold less than 8%. The sequenced sample was blood, either unsorted or a sorted T cell fraction (not recorded which). The source of these receptors is a human donor who was either an allogeneic HSCT recipient or a stem cell or donor lymphocyte infusion donor (not recorded which). It is not recorded whose cells these are; they may come from a transplant donor.

This clonotype was detected a few times. This chain connects TRBV20-1 to TRBJ2-1; TRBD1 or TRBD2 may be the D gene (5 bases each). The ends were cut back, 7 bases at V and 4 bases at J, with 17 bases in the middle. Germline V CDR1 and CDR2: DFQATT, SNEGSKA (reference sequence). This CDR3 contains 14 residues. CDR3 bases: TGCAGTGTAAGGGACCCTACTCAATACAATGAGCAGTTCTTC. Protein sequence: CSVRDPTQYNEQFF.

The CDR3 bases are TGTGCCAGCAGCGAGGTCGCGAACACCGGGGAGCTGTTTTTT. It specifies CASSEVANTGELFF. The chain employs TRBV9 and TRBJ2-2; no firm D call. The CDR3 loop spans 14 amino acids. From germline, CDR1 is SGDLS and CDR2 YYNGEE. V lost 3 bases, J lost 0 bases, and 6 bases lay in between.

This clonotype has a handful of counts. V gene TRBV4-2 combines with J gene TRBJ2-1; the D is unclear. With 0 bases removed from V and 7 bases from J, the gap between germline ends came to 10 bases. Germline V lookup: CDR1 LGHNA, CDR2 YNFKEQ. CDR3 size: 14 residues. CDR3 residues: CASSQDPVRNEQFF. DNA of the CDR3: TGTGCCAGCAGCCAAGATCCGGTCAGGAATGAGCAGTTCTTC.

At least ten counts were recorded for this clonotype. This sequence joins TRBV5-1 and TRBJ2-7; D ambiguous. Trimming removed 0 bases at V and 6 bases at J, with 10 bases between. Germline V CDR1 and CDR2: SGHRS, YFSETQ. This CDR3 has 13 amino acids. In nucleotides, the CDR3 is TGCGCCAGCAGCTTGGAACCTCTCCTCGAGCAGTACTTC. It encodes CASSLEPLLEQYF.

This clonotype showed up just a few times. The rearrangement joins TRBV12-3 or TRBV12-4 to TRBJ1-2; TRBD1 agrees at 11 bases. The junction had 16 bases not matched to a gene; V was cut back by 9 bases and J by 4 bases. The CDR3 has 17 residues. CDR3 nucleotides: TGTGCCAGTAAGAGGGGACAGGGGGTCGGAGGGCCCTATGGCTACACCTTC. It specifies CASKRGQGVGGPYGYTF.

The CDR3 DNA sequence: TGTGCCAGCAGCCAAGGAGGGCCTGAAGCTTTCTTT. Protein sequence: CASSQGGPEAFF. This rearrangement joins TRBV4-2 to TRBJ1-1, with D hard to call. The CDR3 is 12 residues long. From germline, CDR1 is LGHNA and CDR2 YNFKEQ. Trimming shortened V by 1 base and J by 6 bases, and 6 bases separated the two germline ends.

J is TRBJ1-5 and V is TRBV11-1, with 12 bases identical to TRBD1. J was trimmed by 2 bases and V by 1 base; bases with no gene match: 9. The CDR3 extends over 19 amino acids. Germline CDR1 and CDR2: SGHAT and FQDESV (reference sequence). The CDR3 nucleotides read TGTGCCAGCAGCTTAGAGTGGGGGACAGGGGGCGCAGGCAATCAGCCCCAGCATTTT. Amino acid sequence: CASSLEWGTGGAGNQPQHF.

The J gene is TRBJ2-3, the V gene TRBV2, with TRBD2 matching over 8 bases. CDR1 is SNHLY, CDR2 FYNNEI, per germline. With 4 bases clipped from V and 4 bases from J, the junction kept 10 bases outside the gene matches. CDR3 length: 16 residues. The DNA for the CDR3 is TGTGCCAGCAGTGGTATAGGGGGACTAGGACCAGATACGCAGTATTTT. Translating it yields CASSGIGGLGPDTQYF.

V is TRBV6-5 and J is TRBJ2-4, with TRBD2 matching 7 bases. Germline V gene sequence: CDR1 MNHEY, CDR2 SVGAGI. The CDR3 is 17 amino acids. The trim removed 4 bases at V and 0 bases at J, leaving 9 bases unmatched. CDR3 bases: TGTGCCAGCAGTTTCGCGGGGACTACGCTAGCCAAAAACATTCAGTACTTC. The encoded protein is CASSFAGTTLAKNIQYF.

The chain employs TRBV6-6 and TRBJ2-7; D gene uncertain. CDR3 length: 12 amino acids. V lost 4 bases and J 0 bases, leaving 4 bases between the germline ends. Germline V gene sequence: CDR1 MNHNY, CDR2 SVGAGI (reference sequence). This CDR3 reads CASSSYSYEQYF. The CDR3 DNA reads TGTGCCAGCAGTTCGTACTCCTACGAGCAGTACTTC.

This clonotype appeared a few times. The chain uses TRBV6-1 and TRBJ2-1; TRBD1 or TRBD2 may be the D gene (5 bases each). In germline, CDR1 is MNHNS, CDR2 SASEGT. The CDR3 consists of 13 residues. With 4 bases removed from V and 12 bases from J, the gap between germline ends came to 16 bases. The CDR3 DNA follows: TGTGCCAGCAGTGCCCCCAAGTGGGACGTGCAGTTCTTC. It translates to CASSAPKWDVQFF.

Many counts were recorded for this clonotype. The rearrangement links TRBV12-3 or TRBV12-4 to TRBJ1-2; D uncertain. The CDR3 consists of 13 residues. The V end lost 6 bases, the J end lost 2 bases, and 10 bases lay between the germline ends. CDR3 region: CASSYWENYGYTF. The CDR3 DNA reads as TGTGCCAGCAGCTACTGGGAGAACTATGGCTACACCTTC.

This clonotype came up a few times. This chain connects TRBV30 to TRBJ2-5; D is unresolved. The V end lost 3 bases, the J end lost 1 base, and 9 bases lay between the germline ends. In germline, CDR1 is GTSNPN, CDR2 SVGIG (reference sequence). The CDR3 is 13 residues long. This CDR3 reads CAWRGRPQETQYF. CDR3 DNA sequence: TGTGCCTGGAGGGGAAGGCCCCAAGAGACCCAGTACTTC.

This clonotype was counted at least ten times. The rearrangement uses TRBV12-3 or TRBV12-4 and TRBJ1-6, with 7 nucleotides matching TRBD1. The V segment lost 3 bases and the J segment 5 bases; nucleotides outside the gene matches: 1. The CDR3 loop spans 14 amino acids. The CDR3 region has the DNA TGTGCCAGCAGTTTCGGGACAGATAATTCACCCCTCCACTTT. This gives the protein CASSFGTDNSPLHF.

This clonotype was recorded once. The rearrangement links TRBV6-1 to TRBJ1-1, with D uncertain. The CDR3 covers 14 residues. CDR1 is MNHNS and CDR2 is SASEGT in the germline V gene. Deletions cut 6 bases from V and 0 bases from J, with 11 bases between. CDR3 protein: CASSATTVNTEAFF. CDR3 DNA sequence: TGTGCCAGCAGCGCAACAACGGTGAACACTGAAGCTTTCTTT.

The chain employs TRBV2 and TRBJ1-5, with D possibly being TRBD1 (5 bases). The length of the CDR3 is 16 residues. The V and J ends lost 8 bases and 1 base respectively, with 18 bases between them. Germline V lookup: CDR1 SNHLY, CDR2 FYNNEI. The CDR3: CASSPTRVESNQPQHF. The CDR3 DNA reads TGTGCCAGCTCCCCGACCAGGGTAGAAAGCAATCAGCCCCAGCATTTT.

This clonotype came up a few times. This chain joins TRBV20-1 and TRBJ2-1; the match to TRBD2 covers 9 bases. This CDR3 has 15 residues. Trimming took 0 bases from V and 0 from J; bases not matched to a gene: 0. Germline V gene data show CDR1 as DFQATT and CDR2 as SNEGSKA (reference sequence). Here the CDR3 DNA reads TGCAGTGCTAGAGAGCGGGGGGGCTCCTACAATGAGCAGTTCTTC. It yields the protein CSARERGGSYNEQFF.

This clonotype was seen a handful of times. The chain combines TRBV10-3 with TRBJ2-7; D is ambiguous. V was clipped by 2 bases and J by 1 base, with 9 bases between them. Germline V gene sequence: CDR1 ENHRY, CDR2 SYGVKD. This CDR3 is 14 amino acids long. DNA for the CDR3: TGTGCCATCAGTGAGACTTCTAGTTCCTACGAGCAGTACTTC. Protein product: CAISETSSSYEQYF.

With regard to this clonotype: Compared with germline, one end of the junction differs, possibly owing to a read error. V is TRBV2 and J is TRBJ2-7; TRBD2 is a possible D gene (5 bases). The CDR3 runs 13 residues. Germline-derived CDR1 and CDR2 are SNHLY and FYNNEI. In DNA, the CDR3 is TGTGCCAGCAGTGAAAGGGAGCGTGCCGAGCGGTACTTC. Protein sequence: CASSERERAERYF.

The rearrangement links TRBV20-1 to TRBJ1-2, with 7 bases lining up with TRBD1. The germline V gene has CDR1 DFQATT and CDR2 SNEGSKA (reference sequence). The CDR3 consists of 17 residues. The V gene end was trimmed by 0 bases and the J gene end by 5 bases; junction bases not matched to a gene: 15. CDR3 sequence: CSARDLKSIQGKYGYTF. The CDR3 nucleotides are TGCAGTGCTAGAGATCTTAAGTCTATACAGGGGAAATATGGCTACACCTTC.

The chain couples TRBV7-8 to TRBJ2-7; D is possibly TRBD2 (6 bases). The length of the CDR3 is 15 residues. Germline V gene sequence: CDR1 SGHVS, CDR2 FQNEAQ. Trimming cost V 1 base and J 2 bases, with 12 bases left between them. The CDR3, as DNA: TGTGCCAGCAGCTTAGGCCGGGACTTGCCCTACGAGCAGTACTTC. Translated, it gives CASSLGRDLPYEQYF.

The V call is TRBV5-6, the J call TRBJ2-1; D call uncertain. V lost 4 bases to trimming and J lost 7 bases, with 9 bases between them. In germline, CDR1 is SGHDT, CDR2 YYEEEE. The CDR3 runs 12 residues. The CDR3 sequence: CASSPGRNEQFF. CDR3 nucleotide sequence: TGTGCCAGCAGCCCTGGTAGGAATGAGCAGTTCTTC.

The genes are TRBV25-1 and TRBJ1-2; maybe TRBD1 (5 bases). Trimming shortened V by 6 bases and J by 2 bases, and 13 bases separated the two germline ends. The CDR3 covers 14 residues. Germline V CDR1 and CDR2: MGHDK, SYGVNS. CDR3 region: CASSAARGNYGYTF. The DNA of the CDR3 is TGTGCCAGCAGCGCCGCGCGGGGGAACTATGGCTACACCTTC.

This clonotype was picked up a small number of times. V is TRBV5-1 and J is TRBJ1-6, with D unresolved. This CDR3 spans 14 amino acids. Germline V gene data show CDR1 as SGHRS and CDR2 as YFSETQ. The V gene lost 4 bases and the J gene lost 9 bases, with 14 bases spanning the gap. CDR3 nucleotide sequence: TGCGCCAGCAGCCCAGGACCCAAGGGTTCACCCCTCCACTTT. This gives the protein CASSPGPKGSPLHF.